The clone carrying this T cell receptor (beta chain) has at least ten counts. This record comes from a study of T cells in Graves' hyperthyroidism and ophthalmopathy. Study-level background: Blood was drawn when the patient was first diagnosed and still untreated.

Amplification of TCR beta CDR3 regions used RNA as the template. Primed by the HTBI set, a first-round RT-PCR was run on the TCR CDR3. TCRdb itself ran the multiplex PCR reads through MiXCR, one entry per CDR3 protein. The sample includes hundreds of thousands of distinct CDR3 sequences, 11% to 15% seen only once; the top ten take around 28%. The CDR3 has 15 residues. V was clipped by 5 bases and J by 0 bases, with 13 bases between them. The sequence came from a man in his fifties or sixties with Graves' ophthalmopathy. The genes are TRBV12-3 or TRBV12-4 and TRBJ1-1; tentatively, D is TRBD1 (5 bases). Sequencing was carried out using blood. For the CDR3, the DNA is TGTGCCAGCAGTCGTGGTGGGGCCATGAACACTGAAGCTTTCTTT. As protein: CASSRGGAMNTEAFF.